Following are 18 T cell receptor beta chains from one sample sequenced in a study of a mutant IDH1 vaccine in newly diagnosed glioma. The time point here: week 5, during vaccination. Every vaccine dose comprised 300 ug of mutant IDH1 20-mer peptide plus topical imiquimod. Their recognized antigens are unknown. The protocol was immunoSEQ multiplex PCR, while the TCRdb copy is restricted to in-frame clones and leaves out a portion. The data contain 40,000 or so clones, about 89% of them singletons. The sample was PBMCs, taken from a glioma patient whose treatment included an IDH1 peptide vaccine. These TCRs come from a middle-aged man with glioma.

This chain joins TRBV5-4 and TRBJ2-2; D not certain. Trimming shortened V by 6 bases and J by 3 bases, and 15 bases separated the two germline ends. The germline V gene has CDR1 SGHNT and CDR2 YYREEE (reference sequence). There are 15 residues in the CDR3. CDR3 loop: CASTMGDTHTGELFF. Written as DNA, the CDR3 is TGTGCCAGCACCATGGGCGACACCCACACCGGGGAGCTGTTTTTT.

This clone has only a few counts. J is TRBJ1-1 and V is TRBV7-9, with a tentative D call TRBD1 (5 bases). V lost 3 bases, J lost 5 bases, and 7 bases lay in between. The CDR3 runs 12 residues. Germline CDR1 reads SEHNR; CDR2 reads FQNEAQ (reference sequence). CDR3 amino acids: CASSFEGTEAFF. As DNA, the CDR3 is TGTGCCAGCAGCTTCGAGGGGACTGAAGCTTTCTTT. The whole variable domain, remainder taken from reference TRBV7-9 and TRBJ1-1, is DTGVSQNPRHKITKRGQNVTFRCDPISEHNRLYWYRQTLGQGPEFLTYFQNEAQLEKSRLLSDRFSAERPKGSFSTLEIQRTEQGDSAMYLCASSFEGTEAFFGQGTRLTVV.

The chain is built from TRBV5-8 and TRBJ1-1, with a tentative D call TRBD1 (5 bases). Looked up from germline, CDR1 is SGHTS and CDR2 is YDEGEE. This CDR3 is built from 15 residues. Trimming removed 1 base at V and 2 bases at J, with 12 bases between. The CDR3 coding sequence is TGTGCCAGCAGCTTGATGGGCGGGGGAAACACTGAAGCTTTCTTT. Protein: CASSLMGGGNTEAFF.

The V call is TRBV4-2, the J call TRBJ2-7; the match to TRBD1 covers 12 bases. Trimming removed 2 bases from V and 5 bases from J; junction bases left unmatched: 13. Germline V gene data show CDR1 as LGHNA and CDR2 as YNFKEQ. The CDR3 totals 18 residues. This CDR3 is CASSQSSGTGGRLNEQYF. CDR3 sequence (DNA): TGTGCCAGCAGCCAATCCTCCGGGACAGGGGGCAGGTTGAACGAGCAGTACTTC.

The rearrangement links TRBV7-2 to TRBJ1-5; 8 bases fit TRBD1. The germline V gene has CDR1 SGHTA and CDR2 FQGNSA. This CDR3 region has 16 residues. The trim removed 1 base at V and 3 bases at J, leaving 5 bases unmatched. CDR3 sequence reads: CASSLGDRQPNQPQHF. The CDR3 DNA is TGTGCCAGCAGCTTAGGGGACAGGCAACCCAATCAGCCCCAGCATTTT.

This clone is medium-sized. The rearrangement joins TRBV7-9 to TRBJ1-4; D ambiguous. CDR1 and CDR2 from the germline V gene are SEHNR and FQNEAQ (reference sequence). There are 12 residues in the CDR3. V lost 1 base to trimming and J lost 8 bases, with 5 bases between them. CDR3 sequence (DNA): TGTGCCAGCAGCTTAGGAGCAGAAAAACTGTTTTTT. Protein: CASSLGAEKLFF.

The V call is TRBV27, the J call TRBJ1-6, with TRBD1 matching 8 bases. The CDR3 length is 17 residues. V lost 5 bases, J lost 7 bases, and 13 bases stayed unmatched. Germline assignment: CDR1 MNHEY and CDR2 SMNVEV (reference sequence). The CDR3 DNA reads TGTGCCAGCAGTCCCACCCCGGACAGGGTGGGGAATTCACCCCTCCACTTT. Translation: CASSPTPDRVGNSPLHF.

This rearrangement joins TRBV2 to TRBJ2-1; D not resolved. CDR3 length equals 15 residues. The V gene's germline CDR1 is SNHLY and CDR2 FYNNEI. The V end was cut by 4 bases, the J end by 9 bases, with 19 bases between. The DNA for the CDR3 is TGTGCCAGCAGTGCCAACCGGGCTTTCGGCGGTGAGCAGTTCTTC. Translated: CASSANRAFGGEQFF.

The gene calls are TRBV6-1 and TRBJ2-7, with D tentatively TRBD2 (7 bases). V was pared by 3 bases and J by 7 bases, with 13 bases between. CDR1 and CDR2 (germline): MNHNS, SASEGT. CDR3 size: 13 residues. The CDR3, as DNA: TGTGCCAGCAGTGAGGGGGGGCTTAGTGAGCAGTACTTC. Translated: CASSEGGLSEQYF.

The genes are TRBV21-1 and TRBJ1-5. TRBV21-1 is recorded as a pseudogene. The CDR3 loop spans 17 amino acids. The CDR3, as DNA: TGTGCCAGCAGCAATTTAGCCGGGACGGACACAAATCAGCCCCAGCATTTT. Its protein is CASSNLAGTDTNQPQHF.

This clone was picked up one time. This chain links TRBV27 with TRBJ2-1; 7 nucleotides agree with TRBD2. This CDR3 is 18 amino acids long. The germline CDR1 and CDR2 sequences are MNHEY and SMNVEV (reference sequence). Germline trimming cut 5 bases from V and 2 bases from J; bases unmatched to any gene: 15. CDR3 loop: CASSLTTVLAYPYNEQFF. As DNA, the CDR3 is TGTGCCAGCAGTCTAACCACGGTACTAGCGTACCCCTACAATGAGCAGTTCTTC.

The chain has TRBV5-1 and TRBJ2-2, with a tentative D call TRBD1 (6 bases). This CDR3 has 14 amino acids. V was trimmed by 4 bases and J by 7 bases, leaving 14 bases between them. CDR1 is SGHRS and CDR2 is YFSETQ in the germline V gene. CDR3 sequence: CASSNQGHGGELFF. The CDR3 DNA is TGCGCCAGCAGCAACCAGGGACACGGCGGGGAGCTGTTTTTT.

The V and J genes are TRBV5-6 and TRBJ2-1; D remains ambiguous. CDR3 length equals 15 residues. Per the germline V gene, CDR1 is SGHDT and CDR2 is YYEEEE. The ends were cut back, 0 bases at V and 0 bases at J, with 7 bases in the middle. As DNA, the CDR3 is TGTGCCAGCAGCTTGGAACTGCGCTCCTACAATGAGCAGTTCTTC. This translates into CASSLELRSYNEQFF.

The V gene is TRBV2, the J gene TRBJ1-1, with D unclear. Trimming cost V 5 bases and J 4 bases, with 14 bases left between them. The CDR3 has 14 amino acids. Germline-derived CDR1 and CDR2 are SNHLY and FYNNEI. DNA of the CDR3: TGTGCCAGCAGTAGAGATGGAGAGGTCACTGAAGCTTTCTTT. It is translated as CASSRDGEVTEAFF.

The gene calls are TRBV6-5 and TRBJ1-5; TRBD1 matches at 8 bases. The length of the CDR3 is 14 residues. V trimming: 6 bases; J trimming: 7 bases; junction bases outside the gene matches: 8. Germline loops: CDR1 MNHEY, CDR2 SVGAGI. The CDR3 region is CASSRQGKGQPQHF. The CDR3 nucleotides read TGTGCCAGCAGCAGACAGGGGAAGGGACAGCCCCAGCATTTT.

The chain is built from TRBV6-1 and TRBJ2-5; 7 positions match TRBD1. Germline loops: CDR1 MNHNS, CDR2 SASEGT. The CDR3 spans 13 residues. V was pared by 10 bases and J by 7 bases, with 12 bases of the junction left unmatched. CDR3 loop: CATKTDRVATQYF. DNA of the CDR3: TGTGCCACAAAAACCGACAGGGTTGCGACCCAGTACTTC.

The gene calls are TRBV7-2 and TRBJ1-2; TRBD1 is a possible D gene (5 bases). The CDR3 is 15 amino acids. CDR1 and CDR2 (germline): SGHTA, FQGNSA. V was trimmed by 3 bases and J by 0 bases, leaving 11 bases between them. The CDR3 DNA reads TGTGCCAGCAGCTTGCAGGGAGGCACTAACTATGGCTACACCTTC. Translated, it gives CASSLQGGTNYGYTF.

The chain joins TRBV9 to TRBJ1-6; D is unclear. The CDR3 loop spans 17 amino acids. Trimming removed 0 bases at V and 2 bases at J, with 12 bases between. Germline V gene sequence: CDR1 SGDLS, CDR2 YYNGEE. CDR3: CASSVGGLGTYNSPLHF. The CDR3 nucleotides read TGTGCCAGCAGCGTAGGGGGTTTGGGAACCTATAATTCACCCCTCCACTTT. The full variable domain, its missing parts supplied by reference TRBV9 and TRBJ1-6, is DSGVTQTPKHLITATGQRVTLRCSPRSGDLSVYWYQQSLDQGLQFLIQYYNGEERAKGNILERFSAQQFPDLHSELNLSSLELGDSALYFCASSVGGLGTYNSPLHFGNGTRLTVT.